These 5 T cell receptor beta chains were sequenced from one sample in a study of T cells in localized non-small cell lung cancer. TCRdb's table, derived via immunoSEQ multiplex PCR, lists solely in-frame clones and lacks some. The sample contains about 40,000 clones, roughly 88% of which appear only once. This specimen was peripheral blood, taken before any cancer treatment. These receptors were taken from a woman aged 35-75 years with stage I lung adenocarcinoma.

The chain employs TRBV11-2 and TRBJ2-7; the D gene is possibly TRBD2 (5 bases). V was pared by 6 bases and J by 3 bases, with 21 bases between. Per germline, CDR1 SGHAT and CDR2 FQNNGV. This CDR3 is built from 16 residues. The CDR3 is CASSSTRGRTFYEQYF. CDR3 bases: TGTGCCAGCAGTTCGACCCGCGGGCGAACGTTCTACGAGCAGTACTTC. Supplemented by reference TRBV11-2 and TRBJ2-7, the full variable domain reads EAGVAQSPRYKIIEKRQSVAFWCNPISGHATLYWYQQILGQGPKLLIQFQNNGVVDDSQLPKDRFSAERLKGVDSTLKIQPAKLEDSAVYLCASSSTRGRTFYEQYFGPGTRLTVT.

A word on this clone: The junction differs from germline at one of its ends, possibly a read error. The rearrangement links TRBV10-3 to TRBJ1-5; 9 nucleotides align to TRBD1. This CDR3 spans 14 amino acids. CDR1 ENHRY and CDR2 SYGVKD come from the germline V gene. The CDR3 nucleotides read TGTGCCATCAGTGAGTCCTATACGGGACAGGGAGTCAGTTTT. Translation gives CAISESYTGQGVSF.

The chain joins TRBV7-8 to TRBJ1-5; D unclear. V was cut by 4 bases and J by 0 bases, with 10 bases left in between. CDR1 is SGHVS and CDR2 is FQNEAQ in the germline V gene. The CDR3 runs 15 residues. CDR3 protein: CASSSSTVSNQPQHF. CDR3 DNA: TGTGCCAGCAGCTCCTCGACTGTTAGCAATCAGCCCCAGCATTTT.

The J gene is TRBJ2-5, the V gene TRBV7-9; TRBD2 aligns across 9 bases. With 0 bases clipped from V and 2 bases from J, the junction kept 13 bases outside the gene matches. The CDR3 is made up of 19 amino acids. Germline loops: CDR1 SEHNR, CDR2 FQNEAQ (reference sequence). The CDR3: CASSLALRFRGRDQETQYF. In DNA, the CDR3 is TGTGCCAGCAGCTTAGCGCTAAGGTTTCGCGGGAGGGATCAAGAGACCCAGTACTTC.

The J gene is TRBJ2-3, the V gene TRBV6-1; D is tentatively TRBD1 or TRBD2 (5 bases each). CDR1 is MNHNS and CDR2 is SASEGT in the germline V gene. V lost 1 base and J lost 2, with 13 bases in between. The CDR3 extends over 16 amino acids. The CDR3 nucleotides read TGTGCCAGCAGTGAAGGGGGGTATCTCCCCACAGATACGCAGTATTTT. The encoded protein is CASSEGGYLPTDTQYF.